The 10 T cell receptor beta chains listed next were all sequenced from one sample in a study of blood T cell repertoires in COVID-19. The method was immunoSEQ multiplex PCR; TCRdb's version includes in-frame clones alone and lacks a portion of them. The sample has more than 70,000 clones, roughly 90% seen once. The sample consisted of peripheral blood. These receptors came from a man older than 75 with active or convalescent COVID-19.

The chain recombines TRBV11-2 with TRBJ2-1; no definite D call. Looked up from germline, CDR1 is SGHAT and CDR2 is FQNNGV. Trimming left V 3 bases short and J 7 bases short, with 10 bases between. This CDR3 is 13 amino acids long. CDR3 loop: CASSFGVWNEQFF. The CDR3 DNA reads TGTGCCAGCAGCTTTGGAGTTTGGAATGAGCAGTTCTTC.

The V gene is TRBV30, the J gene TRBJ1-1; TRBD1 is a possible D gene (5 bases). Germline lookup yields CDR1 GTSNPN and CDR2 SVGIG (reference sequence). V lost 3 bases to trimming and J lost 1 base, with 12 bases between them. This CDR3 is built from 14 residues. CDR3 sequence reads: CAWRWTYSNTEAFF. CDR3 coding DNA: TGTGCCTGGAGGTGGACATATTCGAACACTGAAGCTTTCTTT.

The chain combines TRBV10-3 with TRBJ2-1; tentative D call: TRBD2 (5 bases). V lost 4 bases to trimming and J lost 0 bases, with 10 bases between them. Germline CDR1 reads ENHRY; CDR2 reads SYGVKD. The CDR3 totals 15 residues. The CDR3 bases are TGTGCCATCAGTGTAGGAGGAAGCTCCTACAATGAGCAGTTCTTC. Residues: CAISVGGSSYNEQFF.

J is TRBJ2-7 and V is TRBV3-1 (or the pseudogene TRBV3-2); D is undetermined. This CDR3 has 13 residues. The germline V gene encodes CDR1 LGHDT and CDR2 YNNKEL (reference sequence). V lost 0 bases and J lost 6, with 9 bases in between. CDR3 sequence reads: CASSQDYSLEQYF. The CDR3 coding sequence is TGTGCCAGCAGCCAAGACTACAGCCTCGAGCAGTACTTC.

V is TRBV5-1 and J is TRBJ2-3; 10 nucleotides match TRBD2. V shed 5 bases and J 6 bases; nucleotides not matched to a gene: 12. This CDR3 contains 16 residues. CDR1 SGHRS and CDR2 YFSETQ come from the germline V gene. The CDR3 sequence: CASSSGLAGESDTQYF. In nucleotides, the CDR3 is TGCGCCAGCAGTTCGGGGCTAGCGGGAGAATCGGATACGCAGTATTTT. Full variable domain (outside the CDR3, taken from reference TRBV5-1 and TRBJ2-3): KAGVTQTPRYLIKTRGQQVTLSCSPISGHRSVSWYQQTPGQGLQFLFEYFSETQRNKGNFPGRFSGRQFSNSRSEMNVSTLELGDSALYLCASSSGLAGESDTQYFGPGTRLTVL.

Here the CDR3 reads CASSVAGVKDYGYTF. CDR3 bases: TGTGCCAGCAGCGTAGCAGGGGTAAAAGACTATGGCTACACCTTC. The chain carries TRBV9 and TRBJ1-2, with D tentatively TRBD1 (6 bases). V lost 0 bases and J lost 3, with 12 bases in between. The length of the CDR3 is 15 residues. Germline lookup yields CDR1 SGDLS and CDR2 YYNGEE. Supplemented by reference TRBV9 and TRBJ1-2, the full variable domain reads DSGVTQTPKHLITATGQRVTLRCSPRSGDLSVYWYQQSLDQGLQFLIQYYNGEERAKGNILERFSAQQFPDLHSELNLSSLELGDSALYFCASSVAGVKDYGYTFGSGTRLTVV.

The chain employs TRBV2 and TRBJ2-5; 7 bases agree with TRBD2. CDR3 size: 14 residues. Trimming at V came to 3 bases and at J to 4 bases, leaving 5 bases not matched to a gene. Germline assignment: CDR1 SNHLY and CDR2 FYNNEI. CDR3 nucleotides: TGTGCCAGCAGTGATCGAGGGAGGGGAGAGACCCAGTACTTC. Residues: CASSDRGRGETQYF.

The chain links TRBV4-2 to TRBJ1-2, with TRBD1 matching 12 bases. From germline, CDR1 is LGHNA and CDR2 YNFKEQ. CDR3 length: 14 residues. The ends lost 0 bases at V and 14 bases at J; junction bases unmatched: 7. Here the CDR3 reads CASSQDWGTGGRTF. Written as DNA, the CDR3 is TGTGCCAGCAGCCAAGATTGGGGGACAGGGGGCCGGACCTTC.

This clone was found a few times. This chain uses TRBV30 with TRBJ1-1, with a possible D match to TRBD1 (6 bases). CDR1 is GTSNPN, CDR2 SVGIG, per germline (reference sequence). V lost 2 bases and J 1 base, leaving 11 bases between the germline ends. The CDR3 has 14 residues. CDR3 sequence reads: CAWSPGTTNTEAFF. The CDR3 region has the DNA TGTGCCTGGAGTCCCGGGACAACGAACACTGAAGCTTTCTTT.

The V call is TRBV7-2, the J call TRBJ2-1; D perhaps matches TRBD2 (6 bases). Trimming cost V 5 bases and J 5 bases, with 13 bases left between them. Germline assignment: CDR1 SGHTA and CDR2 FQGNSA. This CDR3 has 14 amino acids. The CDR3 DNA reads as TGTGCCAGCAGCCCGACCGGGACTCACAATGAGCAGTTCTTC. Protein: CASSPTGTHNEQFF.